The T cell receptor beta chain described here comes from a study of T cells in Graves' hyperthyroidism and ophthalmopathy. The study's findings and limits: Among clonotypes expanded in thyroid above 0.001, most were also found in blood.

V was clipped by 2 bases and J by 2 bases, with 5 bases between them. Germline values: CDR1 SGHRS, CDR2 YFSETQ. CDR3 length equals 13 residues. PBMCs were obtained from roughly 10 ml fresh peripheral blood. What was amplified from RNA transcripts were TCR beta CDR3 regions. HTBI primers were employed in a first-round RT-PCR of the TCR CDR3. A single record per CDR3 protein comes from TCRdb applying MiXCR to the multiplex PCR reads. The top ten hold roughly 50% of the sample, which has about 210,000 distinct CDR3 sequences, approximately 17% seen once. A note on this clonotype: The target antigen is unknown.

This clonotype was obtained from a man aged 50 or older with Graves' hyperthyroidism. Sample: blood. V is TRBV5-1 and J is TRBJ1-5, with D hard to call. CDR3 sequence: CASSFTGNQPQHF. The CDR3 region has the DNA TGCGCCAGCAGCTTCACAGGCAATCAGCCCCAGCATTTT.